What follows describes a single TCR beta chain. Its antigen is undetermined. TCRdb's copy holds only in-frame clones and misses some; the assay was immunoSEQ multiplex PCR. This table holds over 100,000 clones, about 94% found once. Trimming shortened V by 0 bases and J by 1 base, and 10 bases separated the two germline ends. The CDR3 covers 15 residues. Germline V gives CDR1 MGHRA, CDR2 YSYEKL. The data are from a study of siplizumab effects on memory and regulatory T cells. Study results and limitations: Tracing alloreactive clones into unstimulated subsets worked for only a minor fraction of them. The naive T cell population seemed more diverse than memory cells and seemed a major contributor to the alloresponse.

The sequenced material came from Tregs sorted from blood. The clonotype comes from a human donor in good health. The V and J genes are TRBV4-1 and TRBJ2-7; D gene uncertain. CDR3 in amino acids: CASSQDGVGSYEQYF. The CDR3 nucleotides are TGCGCCAGCAGCCAAGATGGGGTGGGTTCCTACGAGCAGTACTTC.